This T cell receptor beta chain came from a study of siplizumab effects on memory and regulatory T cells. Profiling relied on immunoSEQ multiplex PCR, and the TCRdb table lists in-frame clones only, not all of them. This sample has about 64,000 clones, with 95% to 98% found just once. Germline CDR1 is PRHDT and CDR2 is FYEKMQ (reference sequence). The CDR3 contains 14 residues. This sequence originates from a human donor in good health. The genes are TRBV13 and TRBJ2-5, with unresolved D. The J call is doubtful: the DNA matches TRBJ2-7 better. Sequencing used naive CD8+ T cells sorted from blood. Written as DNA, the CDR3 is TGTGCCAGCAGCTCTACCGACAAGACCTACGAGCAGTACTTC. Translated, it gives CASSSTDKTYEQYF.